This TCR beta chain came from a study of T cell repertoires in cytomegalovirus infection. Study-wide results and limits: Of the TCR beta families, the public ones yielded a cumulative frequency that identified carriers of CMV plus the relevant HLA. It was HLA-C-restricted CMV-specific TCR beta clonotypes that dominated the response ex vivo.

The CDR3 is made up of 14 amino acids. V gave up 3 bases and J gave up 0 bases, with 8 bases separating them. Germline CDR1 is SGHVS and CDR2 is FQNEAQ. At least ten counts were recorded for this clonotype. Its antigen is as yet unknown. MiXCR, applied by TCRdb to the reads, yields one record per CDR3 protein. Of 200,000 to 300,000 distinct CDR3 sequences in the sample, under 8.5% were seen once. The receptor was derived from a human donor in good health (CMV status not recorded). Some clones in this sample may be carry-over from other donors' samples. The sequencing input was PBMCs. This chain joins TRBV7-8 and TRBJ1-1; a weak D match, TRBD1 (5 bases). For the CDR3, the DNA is TGTGCCAGCAGCTTGGGGACCTTGAACACTGAAGCTTTCTTT. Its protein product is CASSLGTLNTEAFF.